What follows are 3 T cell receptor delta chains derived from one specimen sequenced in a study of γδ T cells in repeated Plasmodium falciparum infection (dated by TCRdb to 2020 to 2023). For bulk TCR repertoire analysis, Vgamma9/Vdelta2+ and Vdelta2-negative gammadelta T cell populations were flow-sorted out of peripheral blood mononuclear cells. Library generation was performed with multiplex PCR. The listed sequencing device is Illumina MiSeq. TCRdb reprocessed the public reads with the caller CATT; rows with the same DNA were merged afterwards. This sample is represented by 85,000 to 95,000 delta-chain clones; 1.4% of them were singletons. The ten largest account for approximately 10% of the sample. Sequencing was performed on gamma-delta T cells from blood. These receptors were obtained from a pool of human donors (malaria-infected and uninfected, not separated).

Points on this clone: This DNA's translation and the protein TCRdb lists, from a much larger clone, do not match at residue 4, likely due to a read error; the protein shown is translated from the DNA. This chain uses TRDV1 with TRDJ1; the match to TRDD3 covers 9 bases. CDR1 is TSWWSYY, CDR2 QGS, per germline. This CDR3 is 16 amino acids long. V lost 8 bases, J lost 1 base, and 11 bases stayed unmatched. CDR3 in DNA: TGTGCTCTTACCACCTGGGGGATCTTTTCCACCGATAAACTCATCTTT. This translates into CALTTWGIFSTDKLIF.

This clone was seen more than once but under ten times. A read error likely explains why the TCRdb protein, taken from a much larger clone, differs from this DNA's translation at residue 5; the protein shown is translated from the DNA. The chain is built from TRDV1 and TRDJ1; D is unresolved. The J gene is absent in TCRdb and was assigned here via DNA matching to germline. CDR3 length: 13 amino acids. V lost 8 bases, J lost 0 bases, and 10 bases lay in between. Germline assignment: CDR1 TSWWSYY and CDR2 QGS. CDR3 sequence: CALRSPYTDKLIF. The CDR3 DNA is TGTGCTCTTAGATCCCCATACACCGATAAACTCATCTTT.

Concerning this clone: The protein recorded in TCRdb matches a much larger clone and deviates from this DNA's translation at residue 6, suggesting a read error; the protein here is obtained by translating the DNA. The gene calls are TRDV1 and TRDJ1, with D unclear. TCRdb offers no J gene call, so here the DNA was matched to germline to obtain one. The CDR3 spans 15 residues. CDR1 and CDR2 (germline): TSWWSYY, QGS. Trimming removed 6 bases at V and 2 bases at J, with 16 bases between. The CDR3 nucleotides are TGTGCTCTTGGAGGGGTAGGGACCGTAACCGATAAACTCATCTTT. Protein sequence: CALGGVGTVTDKLIF.